The clone carrying this TCR beta chain was counted ten times or more. Trimming stripped 4 bases from V and 5 bases from J, with 9 bases between. The CDR3 is made up of 13 amino acids. The germline gives CDR1 WSHSY, CDR2 SAAADI. The data belong to a study of early T cells in non-severe SARS-CoV-2 infection. TCRdb analysed the 5' RACE reads with MiXCR anew, one entry per CDR3 protein. The data show about 70,000 distinct CDR3 sequences, with around 12% seen just once and roughly 1.2% held by the top ten. Sequencing used whole blood. The sequence derives from an adult who was a healthcare worker with PCR-confirmed SARS-CoV-2 infection or an uninfected control (not recorded which). V usage is TRBV10-2 and J usage is TRBJ2-1; D unclear. The DNA for the CDR3 is TGCGCCAGCAGTGCCGGACCCAACAATGAGCAGTTCTTC. Protein sequence: CASSAGPNNEQFF.